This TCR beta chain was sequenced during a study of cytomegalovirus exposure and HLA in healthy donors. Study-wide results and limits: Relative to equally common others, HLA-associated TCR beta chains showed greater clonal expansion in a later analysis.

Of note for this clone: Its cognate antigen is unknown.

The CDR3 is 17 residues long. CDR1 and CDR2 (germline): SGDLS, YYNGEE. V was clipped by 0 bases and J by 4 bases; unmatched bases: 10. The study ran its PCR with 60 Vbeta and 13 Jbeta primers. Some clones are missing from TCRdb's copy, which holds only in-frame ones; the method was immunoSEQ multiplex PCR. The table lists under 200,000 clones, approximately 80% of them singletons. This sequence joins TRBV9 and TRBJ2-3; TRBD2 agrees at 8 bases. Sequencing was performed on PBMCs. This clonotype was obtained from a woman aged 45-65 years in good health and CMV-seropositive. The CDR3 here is CASSVDGSSGSADTQYF. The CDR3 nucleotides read TGTGCCAGCAGCGTAGATGGATCTAGCGGGTCGGCAGATACGCAGTATTTT. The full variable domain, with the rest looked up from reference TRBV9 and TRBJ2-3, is DSGVTQTPKHLITATGQRVTLRCSPRSGDLSVYWYQQSLDQGLQFLIQYYNGEERAKGNILERFSAQQFPDLHSELNLSSLELGDSALYFCASSVDGSSGSADTQYFGPGTRLTVL.